The clone carrying this T cell receptor beta chain was recorded a few times. Its specificity is not known. This record comes from a study of response to subunit inactivated influenza vaccine. Study-level points and caveats: The study's authors posited that every seasonal influenza vaccination enlists few new T cells.

Trimming cost V 3 bases and J 6 bases, with 19 bases left between them. This CDR3 contains 16 residues. Germline V gene data show CDR1 as SEHNR and CDR2 as FQNEAQ (reference sequence). TCRdb redid the calling of the RT-PCR reads with MiXCR, one entry per CDR3 protein. The sample includes roughly 760,000 distinct CDR3 sequences, 20% to 25% of them seen just once. The receptor was isolated from a man in his forties or fifties who received an inactivated influenza vaccine. The chain employs TRBV7-9 and TRBJ2-3, with D tentatively TRBD2 (6 bases). Sample: PBMCs from blood, taken more than 4 days after vaccination. As DNA, the CDR3 is TGTGCCAGCAGCTTTACTACGGGAGTGTACGCTGATACGCAGTATTTT. This encodes CASSFTTGVYADTQYF.